Presented here are 21 T cell receptor beta chains from one specimen sequenced in a study of Graves' ophthalmopathy and Graves' hyperthyroidism. For repertoire sequencing, the TCR beta CDR3 regions were amplified from RNA transcripts. Second-round multiplex PCR came after a first-round RT-PCR that employed HTBI primers. Using its own MiXCR run on the multiplex PCR reads, TCRdb lists one record per CDR3 protein. The table records about 640,000 distinct CDR3 sequences, about 41% of them present only once. The specimen sequenced was peripheral blood. The receptor source for this set is an adult man with Graves' ophthalmopathy.

This clonotype was seen many times. The V and J genes are TRBV19 and TRBJ1-3; D is unresolved. From germline, CDR1 is LNHDA and CDR2 SQIVND (reference sequence). This CDR3 has 15 residues. Trimming shortened V by 2 bases and J by 0 bases, and 8 bases separated the two germline ends. Here the CDR3 reads CASSIRRNSGNTIYF. The CDR3 DNA follows: TGTGCCAGTAGTATAAGGCGGAACTCTGGAAACACCATATATTTT.

Ten or more counts support this clonotype. V gene TRBV20-1 combines with J gene TRBJ1-3; D is perhaps TRBD1 (6 bases). The V gene's germline CDR1 is DFQATT and CDR2 SNEGSKA (reference sequence). V lost 1 base to trimming and J lost 4 bases, with 14 bases between them. The CDR3 covers 15 residues. The CDR3 sequence is CSARAPGVGGNTIYF. In DNA, the CDR3 is TGCAGTGCTAGAGCACCAGGGGTAGGGGGAAACACCATATATTTT.

This clonotype showed up many times. The rearrangement uses TRBV29-1 and TRBJ2-7; 10 bases agree with TRBD2. This CDR3 region has 16 residues. Per germline, CDR1 SQVTM and CDR2 ANQGSEA. Trimming removed 2 bases from V and 4 bases from J; junction bases left unmatched: 11. The CDR3 region is CSVERLAGAGSYEQYF. For the CDR3, the DNA is TGCAGCGTTGAACGGCTAGCGGGAGCTGGGTCGTACGAGCAGTACTTC.

This clonotype came up many times. This chain joins TRBV5-1 and TRBJ1-1; 8 bases agree with TRBD1. The trim removed 3 bases at V and 2 bases at J, leaving 3 bases unmatched. The CDR3 has 14 residues. CDR1 is SGHRS, CDR2 YFSETQ, per germline. CDR3 nucleotides: TGCGCCAGCAGCTCGGGACAGGCAAACACTGAAGCTTTCTTT. This encodes CASSSGQANTEAFF. Looking up the rest from reference TRBV5-1 and TRBJ1-1 gives the full variable domain: KAGVTQTPRYLIKTRGQQVTLSCSPISGHRSVSWYQQTPGQGLQFLFEYFSETQRNKGNFPGRFSGRQFSNSRSEMNVSTLELGDSALYLCASSSGQANTEAFFGQGTRLTVV.

In this sample, this clonotype turned up many times. J is TRBJ1-5 and V is TRBV6-1; D unresolved. There are 12 residues in the CDR3. CDR1 MNHNS and CDR2 SASEGT come from the germline V gene. Trimming removed 5 bases at V and 5 bases at J, with 7 bases between. The CDR3 here is CASSIADQPQHF. CDR3 nucleotides: TGTGCCAGCAGTATAGCGGATCAGCCCCAGCATTTT.

This clonotype showed up many times. V is TRBV6-1 and J is TRBJ1-5; no clear D gene. CDR3 length: 10 residues. Trimming pared 3 bases from V and 6 bases from J, leaving 0 bases between. Germline-derived CDR1 and CDR2 are MNHNS and SASEGT. The chain's CDR3 is CASSDQPQHF. The CDR3 DNA reads TGTGCCAGCAGTGATCAGCCCCAGCATTTT.

This clonotype was seen only once. Given the absence of the conserved phenylalanine or tryptophan at the CDR3 end, a read error is likely. The DNA is left out, because the CDR3 cannot be placed on it with certainty; the CDR3 is given as TCRdb lists it. The rearrangement links TRBV7-9 to TRBJ2-6. The CDR3 is 9 residues long, ends included. The germline gives CDR1 SEHNR, CDR2 FQNEAQ (reference sequence). This CDR3 is CASSFHRTS.

This clonotype came up many times. V gene TRBV19 combines with J gene TRBJ1-2; a possible D gene is TRBD1 (5 bases). V dropped 5 bases and J dropped 11 bases, with 15 bases sitting between them. In germline, CDR1 is LNHDA, CDR2 SQIVND (reference sequence). The CDR3 covers 12 residues. The CDR3 DNA is TGTGCCAGTAGTCCCCGAGGGAGGGGATACACCTTC. This codes for CASSPRGRGYTF.

This rearrangement joins TRBV7-4 to TRBJ1-2, with 11 positions matching TRBD1. The CDR3 spans 13 residues. Germline V gene data show CDR1 as SGHVT and CDR2 as SQSDAQ. The trim removed 5 bases at V and 12 bases at J, leaving 8 bases unmatched. This chain's CDR3 is CASSAGQGDGHTF. The DNA of the CDR3 is TGTGCCAGCAGCGCGGGACAGGGGGACGGCCACACCTTC.

As to this clonotype: One end of the junction fails to match germline, which may point to a read error. The V and J genes are TRBV15 and TRBJ2-5; D is perhaps TRBD1 (6 bases). The CDR3 runs to 15 residues. Germline V gene data show CDR1 as LNHNV and CDR2 as YYDKDF (reference sequence). The CDR3 coding sequence is TGTGCCAGCAGTTTCACGCGACAGGCGGAAGAGATCCAGTACTTC. Its protein is CASSFTRQAEEIQYF.

About this clonotype itself: The conserved phenylalanine or tryptophan normally closing the CDR3 is absent here, so this likely arose from a read error. It is unclear where the CDR3 begins or ends on the DNA, so no DNA is shown, and the CDR3 is as TCRdb lists it. The chain joins TRBV12-3 or TRBV12-4 to TRBJ1-6. Inclusive of both ends, the CDR3 amounts to 8 amino acids. This CDR3 is CASSLGKG.

This clonotype was seen once. The V gene is TRBV7-2, the J gene TRBJ1-6; the D is unclear. Germline CDR1 and CDR2: SGHTA and FQGNSA. The CDR3 covers 14 residues. V gave up 2 bases and J gave up 10 bases, with 12 bases separating them. CDR3 loop: CASSLREAGSPLHF. The DNA of the CDR3 is TGTGCCAGCAGCTTACGGGAAGCCGGATCACCCCTCCACTTT.

This clonotype was detected a few times. The chain carries TRBV29-1 and TRBJ2-7, with TRBD1 matching over 11 bases. Germline CDR1 reads SQVTM; CDR2 reads ANQGSEA. The CDR3 length is 12 residues. Trimming removed 8 bases from V and 3 bases from J; junction bases left unmatched: 3. The CDR3 here is CSLGTGGYEQYF. The DNA of the CDR3 is TGCAGCTTGGGGACAGGGGGCTACGAGCAGTACTTC.

This chain connects TRBV6-2 or TRBV6-3 to TRBJ2-7; weak D call: TRBD1 (6 bases). Germline V gene sequence: CDR1 MNHEY, CDR2 SVGEGT. The CDR3 spans 14 residues. With 6 bases removed from V and 3 bases from J, the gap between germline ends came to 15 bases. In DNA form, the CDR3 reads TGTGCCAGCAGCCGCCACCAGGGGTACTACGAGCAGTACTTC. Translated, it gives CASSRHQGYYEQYF.

This clonotype was counted many times. The gene calls are TRBV15 and TRBJ1-2; 10 bases align to TRBD1. CDR3 size: 13 residues. Germline V gene lookup returns CDR1 LNHNV and CDR2 YYDKDF (reference sequence). V lost 5 bases to trimming and J lost 4 bases; unmatched junction nucleotides: 1. The CDR3 DNA sequence: TGTGCCACCAGCGGGGACAGGGGCTATGGCTACACCTTC. It yields the protein CATSGDRGYGYTF.

The chain couples TRBV7-2 to TRBJ2-3; TRBD1 agrees at 8 bases. Germline CDR1 and CDR2: SGHTA and FQGNSA. V lost 5 bases to trimming and J lost 7 bases; unmatched junction nucleotides: 11. The CDR3 has 15 amino acids. DNA for the CDR3: TGTGCCAGCAGCCTGGACAGGGCCGGTAAAAATACGCAGTATTTT. Translated, it gives CASSLDRAGKNTQYF.

The rearrangement uses TRBV5-1 and TRBJ1-1, with D unclear. The CDR3 is made up of 14 amino acids. In germline, CDR1 is SGHRS, CDR2 YFSETQ. Trimming pared 1 base from V and 1 base from J, leaving 8 bases between. CDR3 amino acids: CASSLRLSNTEAFF. Here the CDR3 DNA reads TGCGCCAGCAGCTTGAGGTTGTCGAACACTGAAGCTTTCTTT.

The V gene is TRBV6-6, the J gene TRBJ1-5; D might be TRBD1 (6 bases). V lost 5 bases, J lost 6 bases, and 20 bases lay in between. Germline V gene data show CDR1 as MNHNY and CDR2 as SVGAGI (reference sequence). The CDR3 covers 16 residues. The CDR3 loop is CASSERLQGAVQPQHF. For the CDR3, the DNA is TGTGCCAGCAGTGAACGCTTACAGGGCGCGGTTCAGCCCCAGCATTTT.

The rearrangement links TRBV29-1 to TRBJ1-1; unclear D gene. The CDR3 runs 12 residues. The V end lost 8 bases, the J end lost 2 bases, and 12 bases lay between the germline ends. Germline V gene data show CDR1 as SQVTM and CDR2 as ANQGSEA. The CDR3 DNA follows: TGCAGCATACGGGTCACAAACACTGAAGCTTTCTTT. Encoded protein: CSIRVTNTEAFF.

The chain uses TRBV4-3 and TRBJ1-1; D call uncertain. The CDR3 is 13 residues long. Germline V gene lookup returns CDR1 LGHNA and CDR2 YSLEER. The ends were cut back, 4 bases at V and 7 bases at J, with 13 bases in the middle. The CDR3 DNA reads TGCGCCAGCAGCCCCCATTTACGGGGTGAAGCTTTCTTT. This gives the protein CASSPHLRGEAFF.

The chain recombines TRBV29-1 with TRBJ1-2; D gene ambiguous. There are 11 residues in the CDR3. V lost 7 bases to trimming and J lost 12 bases, with 18 bases between them. CDR1 is SQVTM and CDR2 is ANQGSEA in the germline V gene. Here the CDR3 reads CSGAANSGNTF. For the CDR3, the DNA is TGCAGCGGTGCAGCGAACTCTGGAAACACCTTC.